The rows below give T cell receptor beta chains drawn from one sample of a study of shared clonotypes between healthy human individuals. Here immunoSEQ multiplex PCR was the method, and the copy in TCRdb shows in-frame clones only, minus some. The sample includes about 470,000 clones, roughly three quarters of them seen just once. Sequences were obtained from PBMCs. All receptors come from a woman between 40 and 50 years old in good health. Some clones in this sample may be carry-over from other donors' samples. Each CDR3 is given with its conserved first and last residue. The D gene is left open where the match is weak. Clone size is stated in some rows and not others, as once, few, many or a class when expanded.

clone size	D gene	V gene	J gene	CDR3 protein	CDR3 DNA
-	-	TRBV7-9	TRBJ2-7	CASSLGPMSSYEQYF	TGTGCCAGCAGCCTAGGACCTATGAGCTCCTACGAGCAGTACTTC
-	-	TRBV19	TRBJ1-5	CASRAGLNSNQPQHF	TGTGCCAGTAGAGCAGGCTTGAATAGCAATCAGCCCCAGCATTTT
-	TRBD1	TRBV15	TRBJ2-5	CATSRGQGASQETQYF	TGTGCCACCAGCAGAGGACAGGGGGCGTCCCAAGAGACCCAGTACTTC
-	TRBD1	TRBV4-3	TRBJ2-7	CASSSRQGETYEQYF	TGCGCCAGCAGCTCACGACAGGGGGAAACCTACGAGCAGTACTTC
once	TRBD2	TRBV11-2	TRBJ2-5	CASSNIAGQETQYF	TGTGCCAGCAGCAACATAGCGGGACAAGAGACCCAGTACTTC
-	TRBD1	TRBV7-9	TRBJ1-5	CASSRPGQGDQPQHF	TGTGCCAGCAGCCGCCCCGGACAGGGGGATCAGCCCCAGCATTTT
-	TRBD1	TRBV30	TRBJ1-5	CAWSGGQGRQPQHF	TGTGCCTGGAGTGGGGGACAGGGACGGCAGCCCCAGCATTTT
-	TRBD1	TRBV15	TRBJ2-1	CATSRRTGTGGYNEQFF	TGTGCCACCAGCAGACGAACCGGGACAGGGGGCTACAATGAGCAGTTCTTC
once	TRBD2	TRBV6-6	TRBJ2-1	CASSPPGIAGEGRQFF	TGTGCCAGCAGTCCCCCGGGGATTGCGGGAGAGGGACGGCAGTTCTTC
-	-	TRBV9	TRBJ2-2	CASSSGGGRNTGELFF	TGTGCCAGCAGCTCAGGAGGGGGAAGGAACACCGGGGAGCTGTTTTTT
-	TRBD2	TRBV5-1	TRBJ2-7	CASSQTSGTYEQYF	TGCGCCAGCTCGCAGACTAGCGGGACATACGAGCAGTACTTC
-	-	TRBV2	TRBJ1-1	CASSEDREVTEAFF	TGTGCCAGCAGTGAAGACAGGGAGGTCACTGAAGCTTTCTTT
-	TRBD2	TRBV28	TRBJ2-1	CASSRSGSGYNEQFF	TGTGCCAGCAGCCGTAGCGGGAGCGGGTACAATGAGCAGTTCTTC
-	-	TRBV9	TRBJ2-3	CASSVAPSYTDTQYF	TGTGCCAGCAGCGTAGCCCCGAGCTACACAGATACGCAGTATTTT
-	TRBD2	TRBV11-2	TRBJ2-2	CASSLWGGDTGELFF	TGTGCCAGCAGCTTATGGGGGGGAGACACCGGGGAGCTGTTTTTT
-	TRBD1	TRBV5-1	TRBJ2-5	CASSRGQGNRETQYF	TGCGCCAGCAGCCGCGGACAGGGGAACCGAGAGACCCAGTACTTC
once	-	TRBV7-7	TRBJ1-1	CASSLDRNTEAFF	TGTGCTAGCAGCTTAGACAGGAACACTGAAGCTTTCTTT
-	-	TRBV2	TRBJ1-4	CASSGQGQGEKLFF	TGTGCCAGCAGTGGCCAGGGTCAGGGTGAAAAACTGTTTTTT
-	-	TRBV9	TRBJ2-1	CASSAGTHNEQFF	TGTGCCAGCAGTGCCGGGACCCACAATGAGCAGTTCTTC
once	-	TRBV6-6	TRBJ2-7	CAVRGNYEQYF	TGTGCCGTCCGTGGTAACTACGAGCAGTACTTC
-	-	TRBV29-1	TRBJ2-3	CSVRPEASTDTQYF	TGCAGCGTCCGCCCGGAGGCTAGCACAGATACGCAGTATTTT
-	TRBD1	TRBV27	TRBJ1-4	CASSLTQGRGLQEKLFF	TGTGCCAGCAGTCTCACACAGGGTAGGGGGCTGCAGGAAAAACTGTTTTTT
-	TRBD2	TRBV7-3	TRBJ2-3	CASSLVAGGSTDTQYF	TGTGCCAGCAGCTTAGTGGCGGGAGGGAGCACAGATACGCAGTATTTT
-	-	TRBV30	TRBJ1-1	CAWSVVSRTEAFF	TGTGCCTGGAGTGTGGTCAGCCGCACTGAAGCTTTCTTT
-	-	TRBV2	TRBJ2-5	CASSGDGSRETQYF	TGTGCCAGCAGTGGTGACGGATCTCGAGAGACCCAGTACTTC
few	-	TRBV29-1	TRBJ2-1	CSGRTRFDEQFF	TGCAGCGGAAGGACAAGGTTCGATGAGCAGTTCTTC
few	-	TRBV5-8	TRBJ2-1	CASSQLGRVRGNEQFF	TGTGCCAGCAGCCAGTTGGGTCGCGTCCGAGGCAATGAGCAGTTCTTC
-	TRBD2	TRBV7-2	TRBJ2-5	CASSPTSGPKTQYF	TGTGCCAGCAGCCCCACTAGCGGTCCGAAGACCCAGTACTTC
-	-	TRBV28	TRBJ1-2	CASSSTAGSYGYTF	TGTGCCAGCAGTTCTACCGCAGGGAGCTATGGCTACACCTTC
-	-	TRBV7-2	TRBJ2-7	CASSAYPGVSYEQYF	TGTGCCAGCAGTGCTTACCCGGGAGTCTCCTACGAGCAGTACTTC
-	-	TRBV18	TRBJ1-3	CASSTAGAFGNTIYF	TGTGCCAGCTCCACGGCGGGGGCGTTCGGAAACACCATATATTTT
-	TRBD2	TRBV4-1	TRBJ2-7	CASSQLAGDSYEQYF	TGCGCCAGCAGCCAGCTAGCGGGAGACTCCTACGAGCAGTACTTC
-	-	TRBV5-1	TRBJ2-3	CASSWGDVTDTQYF	TGCGCCAGCAGCTGGGGGGATGTCACAGATACGCAGTATTTT
-	TRBD1	TRBV11-2	TRBJ2-7	CASSQNRGASSYEQYF	TGTGCCAGCAGCCAGAACAGGGGCGCGAGCTCCTACGAGCAGTACTTC
-	-	TRBV20-1	TRBJ1-1	CSAESDTEAFF	TGCAGTGCTGAATCGGACACTGAAGCTTTCTTT
-	-	TRBV18	TRBJ2-1	CASSPIAASNNEQFF	TGTGCCAGCTCCCCCATAGCGGCCTCCAACAATGAGCAGTTCTTC
-	TRBD1	TRBV7-8	TRBJ1-6	CASSLRGGAFSSPLHF	TGTGCCAGCAGCTTACGAGGGGGCGCATTTTCTTCACCCCTCCACTTT
-	TRBD2	TRBV27	TRBJ2-1	CASSSALAGVNEQFF	TGTGCCAGCAGTTCCGCCCTAGCGGGAGTTAATGAGCAGTTCTTC
-	-	TRBV11-3	TRBJ2-3	CASSSDSSTDTQYF	TGTGCCAGCAGCTCCGACAGTAGCACAGATACGCAGTATTTT
-	-	TRBV7-6	TRBJ2-7	CASSLGQPYEQYF	TGTGCCAGCAGCTTGGGCCAGCCCTACGAGCAGTACTTC
once	-	TRBV19	TRBJ1-2	CASSETAGTGYTF	TGTGCCAGTAGTGAAACCGCAGGCACTGGCTACACCTTC
-	TRBD1	TRBV30	TRBJ1-3	CAWSRTGDAGNTIYF	TGTGCCTGGAGCCGGACAGGGGACGCTGGAAACACCATATATTTT
-	-	TRBV5-6	TRBJ1-3	CASSFGVGSGNTIYF	TGTGCCAGCAGCTTCGGGGTAGGGTCTGGAAACACCATATATTTT
-	-	TRBV11-2	TRBJ2-7	CASSPRPLVSKPEQYF	TGTGCCAGCAGCCCCAGGCCACTAGTTTCGAAACCTGAACAGTACTTC
-	TRBD1	TRBV6-4	TRBJ2-7	CASSRGQGRYEQYF	TGTGCCAGCAGTCGGGGACAGGGGCGGTACGAGCAGTACTTC
-	-	TRBV5-4	TRBJ1-3	CASSTPSGNTIYF	TGTGCCAGCAGCACCCCCTCTGGAAACACCATATATTTT
-	TRBD2	TRBV28	TRBJ2-7	CASATGGAPYEQYF	TGTGCCAGCGCAACGGGGGGGGCTCCCTACGAGCAGTACTTC
-	TRBD2	TRBV13	TRBJ2-7	CASSSRTSGYEQYF	TGTGCCAGCAGCTCCCGGACTAGCGGATACGAGCAGTACTTC
-	TRBD1	TRBV5-1	TRBJ2-5	CASSSGTGEETQYF	TGCGCCAGCAGCTCCGGGACAGGGGAAGAGACCCAGTACTTC
-	TRBD1	TRBV5-4	TRBJ2-7	CASSLGTGGSLEQYF	TGTGCCAGCAGCTTGGGTACAGGGGGCTCGCTAGAGCAGTACTTC
-	-	TRBV15	TRBJ1-1	CATKGMNTEAFF	TGTGCCACCAAGGGGATGAACACTGAAGCTTTCTTT
many	-	TRBV28	TRBJ1-5	CASLLRGRDQPQHF	TGTGCCAGCCTCCTCCGGGGGCGGGATCAGCCCCAGCATTTT
-	-	TRBV10-2	TRBJ1-2	CASSPHPTNYGYTF	TGCGCCAGCAGTCCCCACCCTACTAACTATGGCTACACCTTC
-	-	TRBV20-1	TRBJ2-3	CSVGTDTQYF	TGCAGTGTGGGCACAGATACGCAGTATTTT
-	TRBD2	TRBV7-9	TRBJ2-7	CASSPLTSGALEQYF	TGTGCCAGCAGCCCCCTGACTAGCGGGGCCCTGGAGCAGTACTTC